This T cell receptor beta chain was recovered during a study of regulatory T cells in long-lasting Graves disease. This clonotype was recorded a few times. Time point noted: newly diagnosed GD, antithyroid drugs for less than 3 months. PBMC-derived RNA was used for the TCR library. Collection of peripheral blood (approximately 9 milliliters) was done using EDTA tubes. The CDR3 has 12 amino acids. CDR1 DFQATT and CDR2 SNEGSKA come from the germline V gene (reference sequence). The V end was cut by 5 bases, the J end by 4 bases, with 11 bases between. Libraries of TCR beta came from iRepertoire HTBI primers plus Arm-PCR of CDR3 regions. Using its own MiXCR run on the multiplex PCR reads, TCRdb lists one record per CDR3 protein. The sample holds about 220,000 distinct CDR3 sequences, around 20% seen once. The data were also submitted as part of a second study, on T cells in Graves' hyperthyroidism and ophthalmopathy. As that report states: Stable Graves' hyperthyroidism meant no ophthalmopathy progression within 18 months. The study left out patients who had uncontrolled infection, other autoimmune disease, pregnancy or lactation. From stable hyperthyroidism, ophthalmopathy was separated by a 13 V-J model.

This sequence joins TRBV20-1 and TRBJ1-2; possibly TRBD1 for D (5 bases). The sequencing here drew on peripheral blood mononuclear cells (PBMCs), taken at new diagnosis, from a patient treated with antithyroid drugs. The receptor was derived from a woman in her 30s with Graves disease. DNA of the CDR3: TGCAGTGCTCCGGGGACGGTCTATGGCTACACCTTC. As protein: CSAPGTVYGYTF.